The 5 T cell receptor beta chains below come from one sample, sequenced in a study of blood T cells in healthy people across ages. A sample-barcoded 5' primer and a J-beta primer mix were used in a second PCR of roughly 6 to 11 cycles. TCRdb re-analysed the 5' RACE reads in MiXCR, keeping a single row per CDR3 protein. The sample contains 650,000 to 800,000 distinct CDR3 sequences, 40% to 65% of which appear only once. The source material was blood. These TCRs come from a woman older than 75 in good health.

The genes are TRBV20-1 and TRBJ2-7; no definite D call. The CDR3 spans 14 residues. Germline V lookup: CDR1 DFQATT, CDR2 SNEGSKA (reference sequence). Trimming pared 0 bases from V and 0 bases from J, leaving 9 bases between. CDR3 in amino acids: CSARDLYFSYEQYF. The CDR3 coding sequence is TGCAGTGCTAGAGATCTTTACTTCTCCTACGAGCAGTACTTC.

The chain joins TRBV4-1 to TRBJ2-1, with 7 bases lining up with TRBD2. The CDR3 runs to 16 residues. Germline values: CDR1 MGHRA, CDR2 YSYEKL. V was pared by 1 base and J by 9 bases, with 12 bases of the junction left unmatched. The CDR3 bases are TGCGCCAGCAGCCAAGCTTCCGCGGGAGTAGGCGGTGAGCAGTTCTTC. This encodes CASSQASAGVGGEQFF.

This clonotype was counted ten times or more. The V call is TRBV5-1, the J call TRBJ2-7; 15 bases map to TRBD2. Germline V gene sequence: CDR1 SGHRS, CDR2 YFSETQ. Trimming at V came to 4 bases and at J to 5 bases, leaving 10 bases not matched to a gene. This CDR3 has 17 amino acids. CDR3 region: CASSHGLAGGPTHEQYF. CDR3 DNA: TGCGCCAGCAGCCACGGACTAGCGGGAGGGCCCACCCACGAGCAGTACTTC.

V is TRBV7-2 and J is TRBJ2-4; no definite D call. The J call may be wrong; the DNA end is better matched by TRBJ2-7. Germline CDR1 reads SGHTA; CDR2 reads FQGNSA. This CDR3 spans 14 amino acids. CDR3 sequence: CASSLGGPVDEQYF. Written as DNA, the CDR3 is TGTGCCAGCAGCTTAGGCGGTCCCGTTGACGAGCAGTACTTC.

Regarding this clonotype: One junction end disagrees with the germline gene, perhaps due to a read error. The rearrangement uses TRBV12-3 or TRBV12-4 and TRBJ1-1; 7 bases map to TRBD1. The CDR3 is 14 residues long. CDR3 sequence reads: CASSATGSGTEAFF. The CDR3 bases are TGTGCTAGCAGTGCGACAGGGTCTGGCACTGAAGCTTTCTTT.